The 10 T cell receptor beta chains in this list originate from one sample, sequenced in a study of T cells in Graves' hyperthyroidism and ophthalmopathy. Researchers amplified the TCR beta CDR3 regions from RNA transcripts. TCR CDR3 underwent first-round RT-PCR with the HTBI primer set. TCRdb recomputed calls from the multiplex PCR reads with MiXCR, one row per CDR3 protein. The table has 350,000 to 400,000 distinct CDR3 sequences, 14% to 15% seen once. The sequenced sample was blood. All receptors derive from a woman aged 25 to 45 with Graves' hyperthyroidism.

The chain is built from TRBV5-1 and TRBJ2-2; D ambiguous. Germline lookup yields CDR1 SGHRS and CDR2 YFSETQ. V lost 6 bases, J lost 1 base, and 10 bases lay in between. The CDR3 has 14 residues. The CDR3 loop is CASTPGENTGELFF. The CDR3 DNA reads as TGCGCCAGCACCCCAGGAGAGAACACCGGGGAGCTGTTTTTT. The full variable domain, with the rest looked up from reference TRBV5-1 and TRBJ2-2, is KAGVTQTPRYLIKTRGQQVTLSCSPISGHRSVSWYQQTPGQGLQFLFEYFSETQRNKGNFPGRFSGRQFSNSRSEMNVSTLELGDSALYLCASTPGENTGELFFGEGSRLTVL.

There are a few counts of this clonotype. The rearrangement uses TRBV19 and TRBJ2-4; 7 bases are shared with TRBD1. The CDR3 runs to 14 residues. Germline V gene sequence: CDR1 LNHDA, CDR2 SQIVND (reference sequence). With 6 bases clipped from V and 7 bases from J, the junction kept 9 bases outside the gene matches. The CDR3 DNA reads as TGTGCCAGTAGAAACCGGGACAGATCTAACATTCAGTACTTC. Amino acid sequence: CASRNRDRSNIQYF. Full variable domain (remainder filled in from reference TRBV19 and TRBJ2-4): DGGITQSPKYLFRKEGQNVTLSCEQNLNHDAMYWYRQDPGQGLRLIYYSQIVNDFQKGDIAEGYSVSREKKESFPLTVTSAQKNPTAFYLCASRNRDRSNIQYFGAGTRLSVL.

The rearrangement joins TRBV29-1 to TRBJ1-1; D is possibly TRBD1 (6 bases). CDR1 and CDR2 from the germline V gene are SQVTM and ANQGSEA. The CDR3 extends over 14 amino acids. V was trimmed by 5 bases and J by 3 bases, leaving 16 bases between them. CDR3 sequence: CSVSPQQGHTEAFF. DNA for the CDR3: TGCAGCGTTTCACCCCAACAGGGACACACTGAAGCTTTCTTT.

This clonotype was observed many times. This chain links TRBV20-1 with TRBJ2-2; TRBD2 is a possible D gene (5 bases). V lost 6 bases and J 2 bases, leaving 13 bases between the germline ends. CDR1 is DFQATT, CDR2 SNEGSKA, per germline (reference sequence). CDR3 length: 14 residues. The CDR3 bases are TGCAGTGCCCCGGAGAGGGCCAACACCGGGGAGCTGTTTTTT. As protein: CSAPERANTGELFF.

This clonotype was seen many times. This chain links TRBV27 with TRBJ2-1; 9 bases are a match to TRBD2. Germline-derived CDR1 and CDR2 are MNHEY and SMNVEV (reference sequence). V was clipped by 5 bases and J by 2 bases; unmatched bases: 10. The CDR3 length is 17 residues. DNA of the CDR3: TGTGCCAGCAGTCCCGTCCCTAGCGGGGATCCCTACAATGAGCAGTTCTTC. Its translation is CASSPVPSGDPYNEQFF.

This clonotype appeared many times. The J gene is TRBJ2-3, the V gene TRBV20-1; 12 bases are a match to TRBD2. Germline CDR1 is DFQATT and CDR2 is SNEGSKA (reference sequence). Losses at the gene ends were 3 bases for V and 4 bases for J; bases not matched to a gene: 8. There are 16 residues in the CDR3. CDR3 nucleotide sequence: TGCAGTGCTAGCCCCGTGGCTAGCGGGAGGGCAGATACGCAGTATTTT. Translation: CSASPVASGRADTQYF.

The V and J genes are TRBV29-1 and TRBJ1-5, with D unresolved. This CDR3 region has 12 residues. Trimming took off 5 bases at V and 3 bases at J, with 8 bases between the two ends. The germline CDR1 and CDR2 sequences are SQVTM and ANQGSEA. The CDR3 DNA sequence: TGCAGCGTTTCTATCGACAATCAGCCCCAGCATTTT. Translating gives CSVSIDNQPQHF.

This clonotype was recorded at least ten times. The chain couples TRBV6-1 to TRBJ2-5; the D call may be TRBD1 or TRBD2 (7 bases each). Germline CDR1 MNHNS, CDR2 SASEGT. The V end was cut by 6 bases, the J end by 2 bases, with 13 bases between. CDR3 length: 14 amino acids. The CDR3 DNA reads TGTGCCAGCAGGGCAGGGGGGGGTCAAGAGACCCAGTACTTC. Amino acids: CASRAGGGQETQYF.

Notes on this clonotype: Without the conserved terminal phenylalanine or tryptophan, this CDR3 likely stems from a read error. This chain connects TRBV27 to TRBJ2-3; D uncertain. This CDR3 is built from 16 residues. Between the trimmed V and J ends, which lost 3 bases and 0 bases, there was a span of 13 bases. Germline loops: CDR1 MNHEY, CDR2 SMNVEV (reference sequence). For the CDR3, the DNA is TGTGCCAGCAGTTTGAGTGCTAGTGGGAGCACAGATACGCAGTATTCT. This gives the protein CASSLSASGSTDTQYS.

This chain connects TRBV6-1 to TRBJ2-7; the match to TRBD1 covers 8 bases. Germline CDR1 MNHNS, CDR2 SASEGT. The CDR3 has 14 amino acids. With 4 bases clipped from V and 2 bases from J, the junction kept 4 bases outside the gene matches. This CDR3 is CASSATGGPYEQYF. In nucleotides, the CDR3 is TGTGCCAGCAGTGCCACAGGGGGGCCCTACGAGCAGTACTTC.